The T cell receptor (beta chain) described here comes from a study of chemoradiotherapy in HPV16-positive cancers. TCRdb keeps only in-frame clones here, not all; method: immunoSEQ multiplex PCR. The data contain about 22,000 clones, 70% to 90% of them singletons. Repertoires were sampled repeatedly during chemoradiotherapy. The receptor comes from a human donor with HPV-associated anogenital cancer. Sample: blood, taken from a patient who underwent chemoradiotherapy.

The CDR3 DNA sequence: TGTGCCAGCAGCTTAGAGGTTCGACAGAACTATGGCTACACCTTC. Amino acids: CASSLEVRQNYGYTF. The genes are TRBV7-8 and TRBJ1-2, with D maybe TRBD1 (5 bases). This CDR3 is 15 amino acids long. Germline assignment: CDR1 SGHVS and CDR2 FQNEAQ. Trimming left V 1 base short and J 2 bases short, with 11 bases between.